One and the same sample provided the 24 T cell receptor beta chains below, sequenced in a study of blood T cell repertoires in COVID-19. Generated by immunoSEQ multiplex PCR, the TCRdb table keeps only in-frame clones and is missing some. The data hold around 150,000 clones, with about 86% observed a single time. Sequencing was carried out using peripheral blood. These receptors were obtained from a woman aged 55-70 years with acute or convalescent COVID-19.

The chain is built from TRBV27 and TRBJ1-2; D unclear. Deletions cut 0 bases from V and 8 bases from J, with 16 bases between. This CDR3 is 15 amino acids long. Per the germline V gene, CDR1 is MNHEY and CDR2 is SMNVEV (reference sequence). The CDR3 region has the DNA TGTGCCAGCAGTTTATCCGCCGTGAGCCCCCGAGGCTACACCTTC. Translating gives CASSLSAVSPRGYTF.

There are a few counts of this clone. This chain uses TRBV19 with TRBJ1-1, with 7 bases matching TRBD1. V was pared by 10 bases and J by 3 bases, with 14 bases of the junction left unmatched. CDR1 and CDR2 (germline): LNHDA, SQIVND (reference sequence). This CDR3 has 15 amino acids. CDR3 in amino acids: CATQTPGGLDTEAFF. Written as DNA, the CDR3 is TGTGCCACTCAAACCCCAGGGGGTTTGGACACTGAAGCTTTCTTT.

This rearrangement joins TRBV24-1 to TRBJ2-3, with D perhaps TRBD2 (5 bases). Germline-derived CDR1 and CDR2 are KGHDR and SFDVKD. CDR3 length: 13 residues. V dropped 3 bases and J dropped 4 bases, with 7 bases sitting between them. CDR3 nucleotides: TGTGCCACCAGTGATATCGGGGCAGATACGCAGTATTTT. It translates to CATSDIGADTQYF.

The chain uses TRBV18 and TRBJ1-2, with D possibly being TRBD1 (5 bases). Per germline, CDR1 KGHSH and CDR2 LQKENI. Trimming cost V 3 bases and J 2 bases, with 10 bases left between them. The CDR3 runs 14 residues. CDR3 in amino acids: CASSPSTDNYGYTF. The CDR3 nucleotides read TGTGCCAGCTCACCCTCGACAGACAACTATGGCTACACCTTC.

This clone has a single count. This chain uses TRBV5-1 with TRBJ2-2; the D gene is possibly TRBD1 (6 bases). Germline CDR1 and CDR2: SGHRS and YFSETQ. V lost 1 base, J lost 7 bases, and 11 bases lay in between. This CDR3 is built from 14 residues. The CDR3 bases are TGCGCCAGCAGCTTGCAGGGGTTCATCGGGGAGCTGTTTTTT. This translates into CASSLQGFIGELFF.

This clone was counted a single time. The chain couples TRBV6-5 to TRBJ1-6, with TRBD1 matching over 10 bases. The germline CDR1 and CDR2 sequences are MNHEY and SVGAGI. CDR3 size: 15 residues. With 6 bases clipped from V and 8 bases from J, the junction kept 7 bases outside the gene matches. CDR3 residues: CASSTGTGADSPLHF. As DNA, the CDR3 is TGTGCCAGCAGCACCGGGACAGGGGCGGATTCACCCCTCCACTTT.

This chain connects TRBV25-1 to TRBJ1-2; 7 nucleotides line up with TRBD1. There are 17 residues in the CDR3. Germline V gene lookup returns CDR1 MGHDK and CDR2 SYGVNS. The junction had 13 bases not matched to a gene; V was cut back by 1 base and J by 5 bases. The CDR3 loop reads CASSEWGSRQGRYGYTF. The CDR3, as DNA: TGTGCCAGCAGTGAATGGGGGTCAAGACAGGGCCGGTATGGCTACACCTTC.

CDR3 protein: CASSLTSGDYNEQFF. The CDR3 bases are TGCGCCAGCAGCCTGACTAGCGGAGACTACAATGAGCAGTTCTTC. This rearrangement joins TRBV5-1 to TRBJ2-1, with TRBD2 matching over 9 bases. Germline assignment: CDR1 SGHRS and CDR2 YFSETQ. V lost 4 bases to trimming and J lost 3 bases; unmatched junction nucleotides: 5. This CDR3 is built from 15 residues.

V is TRBV28 and J is TRBJ1-4; a weak D match, TRBD1 (6 bases). The CDR3 length is 14 residues. V shed 5 bases and J shed 8 bases, with 15 bases lying between them. From germline, CDR1 is MDHEN and CDR2 SYDVKM. The CDR3 region is CASSPGDQWEKLFF. Here the CDR3 DNA reads TGTGCCAGCAGTCCAGGGGACCAATGGGAAAAACTGTTTTTT.

The chain links TRBV19 to TRBJ2-3, with D possibly matching TRBD2 (5 bases). Trimming removed 2 bases from V and 4 bases from J, with 13 bases in between. The germline V gene encodes CDR1 LNHDA and CDR2 SQIVND (reference sequence). This CDR3 region has 15 residues. The CDR3 region has the DNA TGTGCCAGTAGTATATTAGGGCTAGCTGCAGATACGCAGTATTTT. It codes for CASSILGLAADTQYF.

The chain recombines TRBV3-1 (or the pseudogene TRBV3-2) with TRBJ1-1, with TRBD1 as a possible D gene (6 bases). CDR3 size: 14 residues. CDR1 and CDR2 (germline): LGHDT, YNNKEL (reference sequence). Trimming stripped 1 base from V and 1 base from J, with 7 bases between. CDR3 protein: CASSQGGPNTEAFF. CDR3 DNA: TGTGCCAGCAGCCAAGGGGGGCCGAACACTGAAGCTTTCTTT.

This clone was recorded only once. J is TRBJ2-3 and V is TRBV11-2; TRBD2 matches at 8 bases. Trimming cost V 3 bases and J 2 bases; bases outside gene matches: 4. Germline assignment: CDR1 SGHAT and CDR2 FQNNGV. This CDR3 is built from 15 residues. CDR3 sequence (DNA): TGTGCCAGCAGCTTCAGACTAGCGACCACAGATACGCAGTATTTT. Translating gives CASSFRLATTDTQYF.

The chain is built from TRBV15 and TRBJ2-3, with 9 bases aligning to TRBD2. V was clipped by 1 base and J by 3 bases; unmatched bases: 8. The CDR3 totals 17 residues. From germline, CDR1 is LNHNV and CDR2 YYDKDF (reference sequence). The CDR3: CATSRGQAGGRTDTQYF. Written as DNA, the CDR3 is TGTGCCACCAGCAGAGGTCAAGCGGGAGGTCGAACAGATACGCAGTATTTT. Together with reference TRBV15 and TRBJ2-3, the CDR3 gives the full variable domain: DAMVIQNPRYQVTQFGKPVTLSCSQTLNHNVMYWYQQKSSQAPKLLFHYYDKDFNNEADTPDNFQSRRPNTSFCFLDIRSPGLGDTAMYLCATSRGQAGGRTDTQYFGPGTRLTVL.

The V gene is TRBV19, the J gene TRBJ2-7, with D possibly being TRBD1 (5 bases). The germline CDR1 and CDR2 sequences are LNHDA and SQIVND (reference sequence). Trimming took off 3 bases at V and 0 bases at J, with 12 bases between the two ends. CDR3 size: 15 residues. CDR3 residues: CASSIWRQGSYEQYF. The CDR3 DNA is TGTGCCAGTAGTATTTGGCGTCAGGGCTCCTACGAGCAGTACTTC.

The CDR3 protein is CARGQKQGGLHNEQFF. The CDR3 DNA reads TGTGCCAGGGGCCAAAAACAGGGTGGACTCCACAATGAGCAGTTCTTC. The chain is built from TRBV30 and TRBJ2-1, with D perhaps matching TRBD1 (6 bases). The CDR3 extends over 16 amino acids. The germline CDR1 and CDR2 sequences are GTSNPN and SVGIG (reference sequence). V was shortened by 8 bases and J by 5 bases, with 25 bases between the two germline ends.

The chain has TRBV4-1 and TRBJ1-2; 7 nucleotides agree with TRBD1. Trimming took 4 bases from V and 4 from J; bases not matched to a gene: 6. CDR3 length: 14 residues. Germline V CDR1 and CDR2: MGHRA, YSYEKL. In DNA form, the CDR3 reads TGCGCCAGCAGCCCTCCGGGACAGATCTATGGCTACACCTTC. As protein: CASSPPGQIYGYTF.

The gene calls are TRBV15 and TRBJ1-4, with 8 bases aligning to TRBD1. The germline V gene has CDR1 LNHNV and CDR2 YYDKDF (reference sequence). The CDR3 contains 16 residues. J was trimmed by 4 bases and V by 3 bases; bases with no gene match: 7. The CDR3 loop reads CATSRETGVNNEKLFF. CDR3 in DNA: TGTGCCACCAGCAGGGAGACAGGGGTTAATAATGAAAAACTGTTTTTT. Full variable domain (missing parts from reference TRBV15 and TRBJ1-4): DAMVIQNPRYQVTQFGKPVTLSCSQTLNHNVMYWYQQKSSQAPKLLFHYYDKDFNNEADTPDNFQSRRPNTSFCFLDIRSPGLGDTAMYLCATSRETGVNNEKLFFGSGTQLSVL.

V and J are TRBV28 and TRBJ1-1, with D maybe TRBD1 (5 bases). The CDR3 is 14 residues long. Germline assignment: CDR1 MDHEN and CDR2 SYDVKM. Trimming took off 8 bases at V and 7 bases at J, with 20 bases between the two ends. The CDR3 reads CASAADRRSYEAFF. In DNA, the CDR3 is TGTGCCAGCGCCGCAGACAGACGAAGTTATGAAGCTTTCTTT.

The chain links TRBV28 to TRBJ2-7; unclear D gene. Germline V gene data show CDR1 as MDHEN and CDR2 as SYDVKM. Trimming shortened V by 5 bases and J by 3 bases, and 29 bases separated the two germline ends. The CDR3 spans 19 residues. The CDR3 here is CASSAYALDTSIIYYEQYF. The DNA for the CDR3 is TGTGCCAGCAGTGCTTACGCCTTAGACACCTCCATTATTTACTACGAGCAGTACTTC.

The chain joins TRBV12-5 to TRBJ2-2; weak D call: TRBD2 (6 bases). V was clipped by 0 bases and J by 6 bases, with 14 bases between them. Germline V gives CDR1 LGHNT, CDR2 FRNRAP. There are 16 residues in the CDR3. This CDR3 is CASGLVKTGESGELFF. CDR3 coding DNA: TGTGCTAGTGGTTTGGTCAAGACGGGAGAGTCCGGGGAGCTGTTTTTT.

V gene TRBV7-3 combines with J gene TRBJ2-5, with D maybe TRBD1 (6 bases). CDR1 is SGHTA and CDR2 is FQGTGA in the germline V gene. This CDR3 has 14 residues. Trimming shortened V by 4 bases and J by 1 base, and 10 bases separated the two germline ends. CDR3 in amino acids: CASSSPGAQETQYF. CDR3 nucleotide sequence: TGTGCCAGCAGCTCTCCAGGGGCCCAAGAGACCCAGTACTTC. The whole variable domain, filled in from reference TRBV7-3 and TRBJ2-5, reads GAGVSQTPSNKVTEKGKYVELRCDPISGHTALYWYRQSLGQGPEFLIYFQGTGAADDSGLPNDRFFAVRPEGSVSTLKIQRTERGDSAVYLCASSSPGAQETQYFGPGTRLLVL.

The rearrangement links TRBV19 to TRBJ2-1, with a weak D call TRBD2 (5 bases). V was pared by 0 bases and J by 0 bases, with 12 bases between. CDR3 length: 17 amino acids. Germline loops: CDR1 LNHDA, CDR2 SQIVND (reference sequence). The CDR3 DNA sequence: TGTGCCAGTAGTATAGATCTTAGCGTTAGCTCCTACAATGAGCAGTTCTTC. Translation gives CASSIDLSVSSYNEQFF. The whole variable domain, remainder taken from reference TRBV19 and TRBJ2-1, is DGGITQSPKYLFRKEGQNVTLSCEQNLNHDAMYWYRQDPGQGLRLIYYSQIVNDFQKGDIAEGYSVSREKKESFPLTVTSAQKNPTAFYLCASSIDLSVSSYNEQFFGPGTRLTVL.

The chain couples TRBV19 to TRBJ2-7; TRBD2 matches at 11 bases. Germline lookup yields CDR1 LNHDA and CDR2 SQIVND (reference sequence). The CDR3 runs to 16 residues. After removal of 10 bases from V and 4 bases from J, the junction contained 15 bases not matched to a gene. The CDR3 protein is CATRGASGRSGYEQYF. The CDR3 bases are TGTGCCACCCGAGGGGCTAGCGGGAGGTCCGGGTACGAGCAGTACTTC.

This clone has more than one count but fewer than ten. This chain links TRBV5-1 with TRBJ1-3; D is ambiguous. CDR1 and CDR2 (germline): SGHRS, YFSETQ. V was cut by 4 bases and J by 0 bases, with 8 bases left in between. The CDR3 totals 14 residues. The CDR3 DNA is TGCGCCAGCAGCGAGGCAGTCTCTGGAAACACCATATATTTT. Residues: CASSEAVSGNTIYF.